This TCR beta chain derives from a study of CD8 T cells in ankylosing spondylitis (dated 2017 in TCRdb). For context, the study as a whole: To find TCR variants linked to disease, the study profiled T cell receptor beta repertoires in ankylosing spondylitis patients and healthy donors. In total, the full study cohort was made up of some 100 healthy donors and 25 ankylosing spondylitis patients. Peripheral blood samples were taken, and synovial fluid was additionally collected from ankylosing spondylitis patients.

The V end loses 4 bases and the J end loses 5 bases, and a stretch of 16 bases separates them. The germline V gene (reference sequence) provides CDR1 SGHKS and CDR2 YYEKEE. The CDR3 sequence holds 15 residues, the cysteine and phenylalanine included. Only the CDR3 DNA stays, 45 bases, in frame from base 1. The sequencing machine was an Illumina HiSeq 2500. Quantitative 5'-RACE with molecular barcodes was the method used to prepare the TCR beta libraries. As for how the authors treated the data: Disease-linked TCR variants were identified with a new computational method built on a probabilistic model of VDJ rearrangement. The raw public reads went through TCRdb reprocessing: fastp at Q25, MiXCR clone calling, in-frame beta chains kept. For every CDR3 protein sequence, its rows merge into one entry that carries the most common genes and DNA. TCRdb, rather than the study authors, made the V and J calls. Counted in this sample were around 140,000 distinct CDR3 sequences; 9.5% to 12% of them appeared once. Of the sample, roughly 4.5% is held by the ten largest clones.

A few counts support this clonotype. The clone's antigen remains unknown. The sample holds no much larger clone one base away, and base qualities are not on file. The full study reports these points: According to the report, matched synovial fluid samples from ankylosing spondylitis patients were significantly enriched for the disease-linked clones. A TCR beta motif made up of seven or eight highly homologous amino acid variants appeared to be characteristic of blood from ankylosing spondylitis patients. In peripheral blood, the disease-linked clones were found at relatively low frequencies and had a CD8+ phenotype. Some motif variants were previously reported in synovial fluid and blood of reactive arthritis patients, suggesting common disease-initiation mechanisms.

The sample taken for sequencing was blood, either unsorted or a sorted T cell fraction (not recorded which). The sequence joins TRBV5-5 to TRBJ1-5, with a tentative D gene TRBD1 over 5 matching bases. The TCR was taken from a female donor with ankylosing spondylitis or in good health (not recorded which). The CDR3 protein sequence reads: CASSPGTASDQPQHF. The bases read TGTGCCAGCAGCCCCGGGACTGCGTCGGATCAGCCCCAGCATTTT.